Listed below are T cell receptor beta chains from one sample, sequenced in a study of blood T cell repertoires in COVID-19. Profiling relied on immunoSEQ multiplex PCR, and the TCRdb table lists in-frame clones only, not all of them. The sample has 200,000 to 250,000 clones; about four fifths are singletons. The sequencing input was peripheral blood. The receptors stem from a man aged 30-40 years who had recovered from COVID-19. Both conserved end residues are part of each CDR3. A D gene is named only where the DNA matches it firmly. Clone sizes are given selectively: once, few, many, or a class where the clone is expanded.

j_call,v_call,d_call,clone_size,cdr3_aa,cdr3_nt
TRBJ1-1,TRBV5-1,NA,few,CASSGPGLMNTEAFF,TGCGCCAGCAGCGGACCGGGACTTATGAACACTGAAGCTTTCTTT
TRBJ2-3,TRBV3-1/TRBV3-2,NA,NA,CASSLAGGRTDTQYF,TGTGCCAGCAGCCTCGCCGGGGGGCGCACAGATACGCAGTATTTT
TRBJ2-4,TRBV27,NA,NA,CASSLMAGALAKNIQYF,TGTGCCAGCAGTTTAATGGCGGGCGCCTTAGCCAAAAACATTCAGTACTTC
TRBJ2-1,TRBV4-1,NA,NA,CASSQDTQAGQFF,TGCGCCAGCAGCCAAGATACCCAGGCTGGTCAGTTCTTC
TRBJ1-2,TRBV5-4,TRBD1,NA,CASSPAGTGVSGYTF,TGTGCCAGCAGCCCGGCCGGGACAGGGGTAAGTGGCTACACCTTC
TRBJ1-5,TRBV4-1,NA,NA,CASSRREGNQPQHF,TGCGCCAGCAGCCGGAGGGAGGGCAATCAGCCCCAGCATTTT
TRBJ1-5,TRBV18,TRBD1,few,CASSPQDRQRDQPQHF,TGTGCCAGCTCACCCCAGGACAGGCAGCGAGATCAGCCCCAGCATTTT
TRBJ1-5,TRBV6-1,NA,few,CASSELPPGRGQPQHF,TGTGCCAGCAGTGAACTCCCGCCAGGGCGGGGTCAGCCCCAGCATTTT
TRBJ2-1,TRBV5-1,NA,once,CASSLVGGSSYNEQFF,TGCGCCAGCAGCTTAGTCGGGGGAAGCTCCTACAATGAGCAGTTCTTC
TRBJ2-3,TRBV25-1,NA,NA,CASSEFRGAGDTQYF,TGTGCCAGCAGTGAATTCAGGGGGGCCGGGGATACGCAGTATTTT
TRBJ2-5,TRBV25-1,NA,once,CASGHLQETQYF,TGTGCCTCGGGACACCTCCAAGAGACCCAGTACTTC
TRBJ1-6,TRBV10-3,TRBD1,few,CAISEQGADNSPLHF,TGTGCCATCAGTGAACAGGGGGCCGATAATTCACCCCTCCACTTT
TRBJ1-3,TRBV5-4,NA,NA,CASSSRSGNTIYF,TGTGCCAGCAGCTCGCGGTCTGGAAACACCATATATTTT
TRBJ1-2,TRBV3-1/TRBV3-2,TRBD1,NA,CASSLQTGGHGYTF,TGTGCCAGCAGCCTTCAAACAGGGGGCCATGGCTACACCTTC
TRBJ2-7,TRBV7-9,TRBD2,NA,CASSPGGVPSYEQYF,TGTGCCAGCAGCCCCGGGGGGGTCCCGTCCTACGAGCAGTACTTC
TRBJ2-1,TRBV10-1,TRBD2,few,CASKHGGAYNEQFF,TGCGCCAGCAAGCACGGGGGGGCCTACAATGAGCAGTTCTTC
TRBJ1-1,TRBV19,TRBD1,once,CASKPQGHGEAFF,TGTGCCAGCAAACCACAGGGGCACGGTGAAGCTTTCTTT
TRBJ2-7,TRBV7-9,TRBD2,once,CASSPRAGSSYEQYF,TGTGCCAGCAGCCCCAGAGCGGGGAGCTCCTACGAGCAGTACTTC
TRBJ2-5,TRBV5-5,NA,NA,CASSFPGEETQYF,TGTGCCAGCAGCTTTCCAGGCGAAGAGACCCAGTACTTC
TRBJ1-2,TRBV28,TRBD1,NA,CASSESGTGDYGYTF,TGTGCCAGCTCGGAGTCCGGGACAGGCGACTATGGCTACACCTTC
TRBJ2-2,TRBV3-1/TRBV3-2,NA,few,CASSPTVVSTGELFF,TGTGCCAGCAGCCCTACAGTGGTTAGCACCGGGGAGCTGTTTTTT
TRBJ2-3,TRBV7-2,NA,NA,CASSLSADNTQYF,TGTGCCAGCAGCTTATCGGCCGACAATACGCAGTATTTT
TRBJ2-1,TRBV6-5,NA,few,CASRFSGRNEQFF,TGTGCCAGCAGGTTCTCAGGTCGGAATGAGCAGTTCTTC